The present TCR beta chain was sequenced within a study of CD8+ T cells in alopecia areata. Reverse transcribed after extraction, RNA yielded cDNA as the sequencing template. Using immunoSEQ multiplex PCR, the repertoire was profiled, and TCRdb retains in-frame clones only, with some absent. The sample records fewer than 70,000 clones, roughly 45% being singletons. V trimming: 2 bases; J trimming: 6 bases; junction bases outside the gene matches: 1. This CDR3 contains 13 residues. Germline V lookup: CDR1 MNHNY, CDR2 SVGAGI (reference sequence). This clone was observed a single time. Sequencing was performed on NKG2D-low CD8+ T cells sorted from blood. The chain is built from TRBV6-6 and TRBJ2-1; 7 positions agree with TRBD1. The source of this sequence is a human donor with alopecia areata. The CDR3 loop reads CASSYRGLNEQFF. The CDR3 DNA is TGTGCCAGCAGTTACAGGGGGCTCAATGAGCAGTTCTTC.